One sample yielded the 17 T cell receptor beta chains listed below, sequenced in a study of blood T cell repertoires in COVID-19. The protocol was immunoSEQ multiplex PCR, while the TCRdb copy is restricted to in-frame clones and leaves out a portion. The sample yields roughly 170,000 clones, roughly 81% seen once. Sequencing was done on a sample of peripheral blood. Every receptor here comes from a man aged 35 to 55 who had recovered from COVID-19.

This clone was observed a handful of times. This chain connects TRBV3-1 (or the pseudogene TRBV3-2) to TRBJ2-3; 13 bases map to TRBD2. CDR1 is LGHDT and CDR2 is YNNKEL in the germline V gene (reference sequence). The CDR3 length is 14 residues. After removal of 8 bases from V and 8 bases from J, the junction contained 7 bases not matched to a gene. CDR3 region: CASLLAGGPGTQYF. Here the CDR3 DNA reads TGTGCCAGCCTACTAGCGGGAGGGCCGGGTACGCAGTATTTT.

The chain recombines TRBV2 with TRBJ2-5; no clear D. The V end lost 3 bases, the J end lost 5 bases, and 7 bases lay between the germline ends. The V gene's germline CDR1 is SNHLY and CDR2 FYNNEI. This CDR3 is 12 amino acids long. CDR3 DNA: TGTGCCAGCAGTGAGTCATTGGAGACCCAGTACTTC. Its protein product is CASSESLETQYF.

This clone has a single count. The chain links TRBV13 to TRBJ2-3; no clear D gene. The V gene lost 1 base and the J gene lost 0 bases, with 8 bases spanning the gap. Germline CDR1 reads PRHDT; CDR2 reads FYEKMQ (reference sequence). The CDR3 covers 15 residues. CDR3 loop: CASSLVDGSTDTQYF. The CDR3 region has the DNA TGTGCCAGCAGCTTAGTCGATGGCAGCACAGATACGCAGTATTTT.

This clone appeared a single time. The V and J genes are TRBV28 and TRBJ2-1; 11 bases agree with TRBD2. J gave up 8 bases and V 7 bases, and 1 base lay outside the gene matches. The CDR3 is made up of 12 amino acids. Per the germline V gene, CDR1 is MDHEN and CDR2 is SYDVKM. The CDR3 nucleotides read TGTGCCAGCACGGGACTAGCGGATGAGCAGTTCTTC. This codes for CASTGLADEQFF.

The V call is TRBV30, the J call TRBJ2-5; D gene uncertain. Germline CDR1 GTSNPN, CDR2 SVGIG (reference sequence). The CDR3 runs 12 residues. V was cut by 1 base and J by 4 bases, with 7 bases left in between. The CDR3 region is CAWSDNPETQYF. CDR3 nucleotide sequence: TGTGCCTGGAGTGACAACCCAGAGACCCAGTACTTC.

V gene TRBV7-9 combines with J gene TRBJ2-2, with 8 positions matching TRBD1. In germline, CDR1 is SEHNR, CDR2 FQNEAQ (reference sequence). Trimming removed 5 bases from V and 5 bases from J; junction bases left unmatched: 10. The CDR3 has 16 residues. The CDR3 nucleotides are TGTGCCAGCAGCCCTCGTTCTGGACAGGGAACCGGGGAGCTGTTTTTT. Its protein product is CASSPRSGQGTGELFF. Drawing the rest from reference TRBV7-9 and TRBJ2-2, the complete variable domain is DTGVSQNPRHKITKRGQNVTFRCDPISEHNRLYWYRQTLGQGPEFLTYFQNEAQLEKSRLLSDRFSAERPKGSFSTLEIQRTEQGDSAMYLCASSPRSGQGTGELFFGEGSRLTVL.

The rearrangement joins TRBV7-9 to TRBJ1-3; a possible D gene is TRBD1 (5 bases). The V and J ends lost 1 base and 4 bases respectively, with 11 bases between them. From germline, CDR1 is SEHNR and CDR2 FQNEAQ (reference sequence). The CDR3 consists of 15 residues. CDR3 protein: CASSLGGTRGNTIYF. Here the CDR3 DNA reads TGTGCCAGCAGCTTAGGCGGGACTCGAGGAAACACCATATATTTT.

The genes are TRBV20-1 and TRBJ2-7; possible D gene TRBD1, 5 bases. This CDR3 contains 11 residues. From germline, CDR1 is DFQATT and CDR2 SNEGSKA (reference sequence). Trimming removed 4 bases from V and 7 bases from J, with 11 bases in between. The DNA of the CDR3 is TGCAGTGCTAAAGGGGTGGGGGAGCAGTACTTC. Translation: CSAKGVGEQYF.

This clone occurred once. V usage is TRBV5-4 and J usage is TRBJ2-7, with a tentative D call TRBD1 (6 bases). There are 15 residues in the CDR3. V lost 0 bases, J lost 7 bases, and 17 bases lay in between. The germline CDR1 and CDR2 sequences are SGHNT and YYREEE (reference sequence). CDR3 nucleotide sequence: TGTGCCAGCAGCTTGGAACAGGGAAGGGGGTGGGAGCAGTACTTC. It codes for CASSLEQGRGWEQYF.

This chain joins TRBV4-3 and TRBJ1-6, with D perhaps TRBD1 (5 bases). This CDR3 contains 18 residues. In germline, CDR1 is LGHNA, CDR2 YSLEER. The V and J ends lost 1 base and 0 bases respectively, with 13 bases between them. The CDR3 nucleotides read TGCGCCAGCAGCCAAGCAGCAGGGTACAGCTCCTATAATTCACCCCTCCACTTT. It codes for CASSQAAGYSSYNSPLHF.

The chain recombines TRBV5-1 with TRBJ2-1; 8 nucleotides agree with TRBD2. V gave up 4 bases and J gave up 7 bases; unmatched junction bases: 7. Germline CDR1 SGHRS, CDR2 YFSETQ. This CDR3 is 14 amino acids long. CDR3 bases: TGCGCCAGCAGCAAGCGGACTAGCTCAAATGAGCAGTTCTTC. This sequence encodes CASSKRTSSNEQFF.

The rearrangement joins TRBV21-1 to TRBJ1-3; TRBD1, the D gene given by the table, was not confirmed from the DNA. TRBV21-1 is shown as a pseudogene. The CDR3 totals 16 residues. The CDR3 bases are TGTGCCAGCAGCGACCCGGGACAGGGAACTGGAAACACCATATATTTT. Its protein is CASSDPGQGTGNTIYF.

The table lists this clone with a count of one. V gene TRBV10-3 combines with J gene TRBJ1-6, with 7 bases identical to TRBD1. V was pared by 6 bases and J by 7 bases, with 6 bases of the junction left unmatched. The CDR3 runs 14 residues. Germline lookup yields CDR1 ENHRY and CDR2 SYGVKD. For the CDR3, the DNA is TGTGCCATCAGCGCCCGGGACAGCAATTCACCCCTCCACTTT. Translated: CAISARDSNSPLHF.

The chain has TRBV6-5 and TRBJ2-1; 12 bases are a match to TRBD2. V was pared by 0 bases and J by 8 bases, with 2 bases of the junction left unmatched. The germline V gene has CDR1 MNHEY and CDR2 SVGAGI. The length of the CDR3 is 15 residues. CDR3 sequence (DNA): TGTGCCAGCAGTTACTCGGGACTAGCGGGTCATGAGCAGTTCTTC. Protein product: CASSYSGLAGHEQFF.

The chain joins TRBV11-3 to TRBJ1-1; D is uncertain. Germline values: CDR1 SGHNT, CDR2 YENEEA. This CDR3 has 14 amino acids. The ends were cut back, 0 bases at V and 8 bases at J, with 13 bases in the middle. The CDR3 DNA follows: TGTGCCAGCAGCTTAGATATTATGACTGGAGAAGCTTTCTTT. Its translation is CASSLDIMTGEAFF.

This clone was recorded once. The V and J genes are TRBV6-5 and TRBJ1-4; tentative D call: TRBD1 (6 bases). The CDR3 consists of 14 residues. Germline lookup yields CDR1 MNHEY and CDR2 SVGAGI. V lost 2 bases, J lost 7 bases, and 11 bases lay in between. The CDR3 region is CASSYGGAGEKLFF. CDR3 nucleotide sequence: TGTGCCAGCAGTTACGGGGGCGCGGGTGAAAAACTGTTTTTT.

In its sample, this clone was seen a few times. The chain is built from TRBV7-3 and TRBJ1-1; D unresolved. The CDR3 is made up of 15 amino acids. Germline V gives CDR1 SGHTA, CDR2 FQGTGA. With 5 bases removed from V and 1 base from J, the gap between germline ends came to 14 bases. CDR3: CASSPQLHKNTEAFF. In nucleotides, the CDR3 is TGTGCCAGCAGCCCTCAGTTGCACAAGAACACTGAAGCTTTCTTT.